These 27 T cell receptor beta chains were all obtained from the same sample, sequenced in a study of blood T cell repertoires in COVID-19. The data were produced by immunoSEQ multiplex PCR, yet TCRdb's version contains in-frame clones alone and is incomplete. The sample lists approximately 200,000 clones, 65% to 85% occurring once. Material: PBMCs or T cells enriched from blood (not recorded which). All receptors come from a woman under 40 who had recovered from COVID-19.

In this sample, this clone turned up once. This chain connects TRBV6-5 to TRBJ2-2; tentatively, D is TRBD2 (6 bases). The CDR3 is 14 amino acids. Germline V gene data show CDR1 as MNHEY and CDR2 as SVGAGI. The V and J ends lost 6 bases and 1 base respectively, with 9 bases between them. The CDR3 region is CASRNGGNTGELFF. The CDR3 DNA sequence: TGTGCCAGCAGGAACGGGGGGAACACCGGGGAGCTGTTTTTT.

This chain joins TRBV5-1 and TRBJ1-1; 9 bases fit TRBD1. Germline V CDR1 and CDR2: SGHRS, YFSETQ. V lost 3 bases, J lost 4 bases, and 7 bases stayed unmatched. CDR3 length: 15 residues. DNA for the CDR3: TGCGCCAGCAGCTCTACGGGACAGGGAATCACTGAAGCTTTCTTT. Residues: CASSSTGQGITEAFF.

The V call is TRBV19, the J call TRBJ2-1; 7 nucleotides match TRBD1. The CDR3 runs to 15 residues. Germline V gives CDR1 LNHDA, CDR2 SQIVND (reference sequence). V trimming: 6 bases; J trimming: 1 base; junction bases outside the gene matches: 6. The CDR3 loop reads CASRPDRRSYNEQFF. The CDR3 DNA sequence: TGTGCCAGTAGGCCGGACAGGAGGTCCTACAATGAGCAGTTCTTC.

This CDR3 is CASHSRRALVQPQHF. For the CDR3, the DNA is TGTGCCAGCCATTCCCGCCGAGCCTTAGTTCAGCCCCAGCATTTT. The rearrangement uses TRBV28 and TRBJ1-5, with D hard to call. Germline V gene data show CDR1 as MDHEN and CDR2 as SYDVKM. There are 15 residues in the CDR3. The germline V and J ends were trimmed by 8 bases and 6 bases, with 20 bases remaining between them. The full variable domain, rest sourced from reference TRBV28 and TRBJ1-5, is DVKVTQSSRYLVKRTGEKVFLECVQDMDHENMFWYRQDPGLGLRLIYFSYDVKMKEKGDIPEGYSVSREKKERFSLILESASTNQTSMYLCASHSRRALVQPQHFGDGTRLSIL.

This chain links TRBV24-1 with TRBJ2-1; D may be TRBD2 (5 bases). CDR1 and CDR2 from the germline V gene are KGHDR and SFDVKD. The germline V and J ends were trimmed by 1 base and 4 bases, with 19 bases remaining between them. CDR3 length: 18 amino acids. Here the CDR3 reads CATSDFRVGATRYNEQFF. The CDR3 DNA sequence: TGTGCCACCAGTGATTTCCGAGTGGGTGCAACTAGATACAATGAGCAGTTCTTC.

CDR3 coding DNA: TGTGCCAGCAGAACGGGACAGGGAAGCAATCAGCCCCAGCATTTT. It yields the protein CASRTGQGSNQPQHF. This rearrangement joins TRBV2 to TRBJ1-5, with TRBD1 matching 9 bases. V lost 6 bases, J lost 1 base, and 4 bases stayed unmatched. The CDR3 has 15 amino acids. Germline CDR1 SNHLY, CDR2 FYNNEI.

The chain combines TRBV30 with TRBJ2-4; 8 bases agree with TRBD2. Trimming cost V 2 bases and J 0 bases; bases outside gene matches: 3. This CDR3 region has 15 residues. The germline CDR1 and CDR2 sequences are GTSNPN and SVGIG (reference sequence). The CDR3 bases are TGTGCCTGGAGTATCGGGGGGGTAGCCAAAAACATTCAGTACTTC. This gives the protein CAWSIGGVAKNIQYF.

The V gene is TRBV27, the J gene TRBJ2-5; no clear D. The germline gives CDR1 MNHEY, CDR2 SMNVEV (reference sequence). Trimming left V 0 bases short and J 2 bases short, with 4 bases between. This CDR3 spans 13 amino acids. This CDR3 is CASSLSKQETQYF. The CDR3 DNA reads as TGTGCCAGCAGTTTATCCAAACAAGAGACCCAGTACTTC.

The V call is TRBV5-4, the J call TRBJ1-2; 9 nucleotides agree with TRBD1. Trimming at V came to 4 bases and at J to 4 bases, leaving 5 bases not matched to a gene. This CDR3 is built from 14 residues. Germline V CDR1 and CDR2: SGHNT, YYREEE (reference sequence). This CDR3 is CASSPGQGAYGYTF. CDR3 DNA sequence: TGTGCCAGCAGCCCGGGACAGGGTGCCTATGGCTACACCTTC.

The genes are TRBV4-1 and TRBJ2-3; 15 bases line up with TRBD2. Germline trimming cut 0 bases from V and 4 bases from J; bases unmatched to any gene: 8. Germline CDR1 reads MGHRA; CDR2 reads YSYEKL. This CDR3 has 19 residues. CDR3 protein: CASSQDRIRTSGRADTQYF. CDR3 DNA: TGCGCCAGCAGCCAAGATAGGATTAGGACTAGCGGGAGGGCAGATACGCAGTATTTT.

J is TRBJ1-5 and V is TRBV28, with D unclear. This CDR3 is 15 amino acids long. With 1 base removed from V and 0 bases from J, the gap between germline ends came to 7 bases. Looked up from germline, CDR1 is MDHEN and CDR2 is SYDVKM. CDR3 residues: CASSLSGDSNQPQHF. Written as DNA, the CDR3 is TGTGCCAGCAGTTTATCCGGTGATAGCAATCAGCCCCAGCATTTT. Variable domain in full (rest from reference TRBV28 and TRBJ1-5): DVKVTQSSRYLVKRTGEKVFLECVQDMDHENMFWYRQDPGLGLRLIYFSYDVKMKEKGDIPEGYSVSREKKERFSLILESASTNQTSMYLCASSLSGDSNQPQHFGDGTRLSIL.

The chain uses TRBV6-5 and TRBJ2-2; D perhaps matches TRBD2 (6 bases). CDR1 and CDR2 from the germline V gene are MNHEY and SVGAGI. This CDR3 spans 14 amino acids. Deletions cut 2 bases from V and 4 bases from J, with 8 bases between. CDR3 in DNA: TGTGCCAGCAGTTACGTGCGGGGCACCGGGGAGCTGTTTTTT. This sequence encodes CASSYVRGTGELFF.

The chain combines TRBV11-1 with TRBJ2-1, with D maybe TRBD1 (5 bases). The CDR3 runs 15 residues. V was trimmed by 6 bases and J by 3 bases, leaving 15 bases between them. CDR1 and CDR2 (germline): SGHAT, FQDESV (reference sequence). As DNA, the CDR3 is TGTGCCAGCAGTTATGATCAGGGCCTCTACAATGAGCAGTTCTTC. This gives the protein CASSYDQGLYNEQFF.

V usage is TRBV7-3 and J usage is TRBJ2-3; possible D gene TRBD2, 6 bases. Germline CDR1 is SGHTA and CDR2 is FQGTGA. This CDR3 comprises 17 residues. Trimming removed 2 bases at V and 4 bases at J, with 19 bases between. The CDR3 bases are TGTGCCAGCAGCTTACGGAAAAACGGGAGAGGGGCAGATACGCAGTATTTT. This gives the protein CASSLRKNGRGADTQYF.

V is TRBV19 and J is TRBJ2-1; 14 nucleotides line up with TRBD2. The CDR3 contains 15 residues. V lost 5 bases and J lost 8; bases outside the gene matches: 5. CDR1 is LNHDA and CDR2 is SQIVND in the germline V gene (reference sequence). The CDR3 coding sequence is TGTGCCAGTAGTCCGACTAGCGGGGGGGCCCATGAGCAGTTCTTC. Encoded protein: CASSPTSGGAHEQFF.

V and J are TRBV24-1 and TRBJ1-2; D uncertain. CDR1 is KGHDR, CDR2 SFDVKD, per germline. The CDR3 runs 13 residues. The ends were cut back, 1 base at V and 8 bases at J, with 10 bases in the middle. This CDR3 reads CATSDLGGRGYTF. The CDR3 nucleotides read TGTGCCACCAGTGATTTAGGAGGTCGAGGCTACACCTTC.

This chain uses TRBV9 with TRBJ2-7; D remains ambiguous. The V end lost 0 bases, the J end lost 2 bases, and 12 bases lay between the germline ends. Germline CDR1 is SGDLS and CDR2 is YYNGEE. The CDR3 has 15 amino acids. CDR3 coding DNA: TGTGCCAGCAGCGTAGCTGGCGGATACGCCTACGAGCAGTACTTC. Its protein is CASSVAGGYAYEQYF.

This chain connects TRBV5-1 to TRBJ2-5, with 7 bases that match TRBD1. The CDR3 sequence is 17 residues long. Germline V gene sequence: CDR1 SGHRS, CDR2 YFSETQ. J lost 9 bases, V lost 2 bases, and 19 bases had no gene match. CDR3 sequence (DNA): TGCGCCAGCAGCTTTTCCCCAGGGGGAACCCAATCATCTGCCCAGTACTTC. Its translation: CASSFSPGGTQSSAQYF. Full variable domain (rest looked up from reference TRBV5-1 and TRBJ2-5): KAGVTQTPRYLIKTRGQQVTLSCSPISGHRSVSWYQQTPGQGLQFLFEYFSETQRNKGNFPGRFSGRQFSNSRSEMNVSTLELGDSALYLCASSFSPGGTQSSAQYFGPGTRLLVL.

The CDR3 region is CASSFRYERESSYNSPLHF. The CDR3 nucleotides read TGCGCCAGCAGCTTCAGATACGAAAGGGAGAGCTCCTATAATTCACCCCTCCACTTT. This rearrangement joins TRBV4-1 to TRBJ1-6, with D unclear. Germline V lookup: CDR1 MGHRA, CDR2 YSYEKL. Between the trimmed V and J ends, which lost 5 bases and 0 bases, there was a span of 20 bases. CDR3 length: 19 amino acids.

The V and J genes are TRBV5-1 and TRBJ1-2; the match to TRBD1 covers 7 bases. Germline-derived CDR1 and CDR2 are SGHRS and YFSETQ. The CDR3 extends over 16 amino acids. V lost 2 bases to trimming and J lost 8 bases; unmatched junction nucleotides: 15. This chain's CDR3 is CASSLKSGTDGDGYTF. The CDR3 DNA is TGCGCCAGCAGCTTAAAATCCGGGACAGACGGGGACGGCTACACCTTC.

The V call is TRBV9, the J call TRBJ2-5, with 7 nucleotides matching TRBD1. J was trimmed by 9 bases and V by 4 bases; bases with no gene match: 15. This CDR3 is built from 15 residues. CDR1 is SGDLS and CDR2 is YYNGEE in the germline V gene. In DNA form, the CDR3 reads TGTGCCAGCAGCCCCGTGGCTGGTACAGGGGTCGCCCAGTACTTC. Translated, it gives CASSPVAGTGVAQYF.

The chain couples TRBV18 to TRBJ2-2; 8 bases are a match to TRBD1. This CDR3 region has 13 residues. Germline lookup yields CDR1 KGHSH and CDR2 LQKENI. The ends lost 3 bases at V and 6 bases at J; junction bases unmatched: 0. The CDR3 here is CASSPTGAGELFF. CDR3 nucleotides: TGTGCCAGCTCACCGACAGGGGCCGGGGAGCTGTTTTTT.

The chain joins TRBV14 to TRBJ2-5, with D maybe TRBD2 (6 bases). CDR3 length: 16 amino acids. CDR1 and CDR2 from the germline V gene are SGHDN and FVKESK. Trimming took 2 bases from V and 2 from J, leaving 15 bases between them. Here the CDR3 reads CASSQYVGGGQETQYF. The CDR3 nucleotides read TGTGCCAGCAGCCAATACGTGGGAGGTGGACAAGAGACCCAGTACTTC.

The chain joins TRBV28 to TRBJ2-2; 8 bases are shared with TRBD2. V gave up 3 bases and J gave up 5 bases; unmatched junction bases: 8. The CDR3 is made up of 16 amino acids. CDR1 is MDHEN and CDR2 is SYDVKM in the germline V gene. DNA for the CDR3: TGTGCCAGCAGTTTGGGGAGCGGGAGTTTTACCGGGGAGCTGTTTTTT. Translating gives CASSLGSGSFTGELFF.

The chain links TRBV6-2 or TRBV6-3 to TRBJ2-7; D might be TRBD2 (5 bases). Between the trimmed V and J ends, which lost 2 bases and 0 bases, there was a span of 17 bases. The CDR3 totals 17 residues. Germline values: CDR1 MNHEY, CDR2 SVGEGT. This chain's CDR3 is CASSYPVREASSYEQYF. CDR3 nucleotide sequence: TGTGCCAGCAGTTACCCCGTACGGGAAGCAAGCTCCTACGAGCAGTACTTC.

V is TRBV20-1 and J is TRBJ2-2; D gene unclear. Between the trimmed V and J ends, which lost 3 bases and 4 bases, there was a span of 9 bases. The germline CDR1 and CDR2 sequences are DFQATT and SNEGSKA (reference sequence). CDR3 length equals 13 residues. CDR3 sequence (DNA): TGCAGTGCTAGTTCAACTACCACCGGGGAGCTGTTTTTT. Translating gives CSASSTTTGELFF.

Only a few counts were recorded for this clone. CDR3 loop: CASSPSGGLGAYEQYF. The CDR3 DNA reads TGTGCCAGCAGCCCTTCCGGGGGACTGGGCGCCTACGAGCAGTACTTC. The chain combines TRBV7-3 with TRBJ2-7; weak D call: TRBD2 (6 bases). Per the germline V gene, CDR1 is SGHTA and CDR2 is FQGTGA. Trimming took 5 bases from V and 2 from J, leaving 19 bases between them. The CDR3 length is 16 residues.